This T cell receptor (beta chain) appears in the sequencing data of a study of blood T cell repertoires in COVID-19. Study context: COVID-19 samples from acute and convalescent phases originated in the United States, Italy and Spain. The cDNA or gDNA used as material had been derived from T cells, B-cell-depleted T cells, or PBMCs.

In the original workflow: Estimated nucleated cell counts came from reference gene primer amplification. Profiled with immunoSEQ multiplex PCR; TCRdb holds only in-frame clones, not every one. V and J calls and clone size are as listed in that table; D and trimming were resolved from the DNA. The sample includes roughly 150,000 clones, 80% to 90% of them seen just once. The sample comprised peripheral blood. This sequence originates from a woman of 80 years or more with acute or convalescent COVID-19.

CDR3 protein: CASRMTGYNSPLHF. In DNA form, the CDR3 reads TGTGCCAGCAGAATGACTGGGTATAATTCACCCCTCCACTTT. J is TRBJ1-6 and V is TRBV6-5; D not certain. Trimming stripped 6 bases from V and 4 bases from J, with 10 bases between. This CDR3 is built from 14 residues. Germline V CDR1 and CDR2: MNHEY, SVGAGI.